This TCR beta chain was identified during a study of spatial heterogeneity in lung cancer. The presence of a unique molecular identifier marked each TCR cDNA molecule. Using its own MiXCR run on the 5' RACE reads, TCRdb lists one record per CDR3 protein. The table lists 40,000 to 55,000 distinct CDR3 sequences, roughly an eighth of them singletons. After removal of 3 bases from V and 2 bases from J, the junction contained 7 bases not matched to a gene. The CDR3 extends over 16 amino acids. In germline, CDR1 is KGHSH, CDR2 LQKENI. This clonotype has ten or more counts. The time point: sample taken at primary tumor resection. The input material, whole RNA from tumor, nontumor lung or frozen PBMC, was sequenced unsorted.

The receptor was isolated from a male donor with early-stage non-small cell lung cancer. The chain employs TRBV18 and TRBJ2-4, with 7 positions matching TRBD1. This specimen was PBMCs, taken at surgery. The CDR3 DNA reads TGTGCCAGCTCACCGACAGGGATGGGGACCAAAAACATTCAGTACTTC. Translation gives CASSPTGMGTKNIQYF.